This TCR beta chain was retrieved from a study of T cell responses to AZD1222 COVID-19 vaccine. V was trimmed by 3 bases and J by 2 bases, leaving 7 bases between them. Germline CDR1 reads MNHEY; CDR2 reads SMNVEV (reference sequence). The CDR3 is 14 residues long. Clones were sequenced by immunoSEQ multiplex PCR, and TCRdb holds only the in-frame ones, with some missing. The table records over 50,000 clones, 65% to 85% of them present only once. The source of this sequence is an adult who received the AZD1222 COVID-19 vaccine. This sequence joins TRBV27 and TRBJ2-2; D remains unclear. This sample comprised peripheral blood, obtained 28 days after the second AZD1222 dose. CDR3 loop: CASSLAQNTGELFF. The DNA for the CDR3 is TGTGCCAGCAGTTTGGCTCAAAACACCGGGGAGCTGTTTTTT.